Following are 21 T cell receptor beta chains from one sample sequenced in a study of Graves' ophthalmopathy and Graves' hyperthyroidism. Investigators amplified TCR beta CDR3 regions from RNA transcripts. A first-round RT-PCR used HTBI primers, followed by a second-round multiplex PCR. A single record per CDR3 protein comes from TCRdb applying MiXCR to the multiplex PCR reads. The table has 150,000 or so distinct CDR3 sequences, less than 45% seen once. The sequenced sample consisted of peripheral blood. The source of these receptors is a woman aged 40 to 50 with Graves' ophthalmopathy.

Many counts were recorded for this clonotype. This rearrangement joins TRBV28 to TRBJ1-2; perhaps TRBD1 as D (5 bases). Germline V gene lookup returns CDR1 MDHEN and CDR2 SYDVKM. V was shortened by 4 bases and J by 2 bases, with 14 bases between the two germline ends. The CDR3 is 15 amino acids. The CDR3 protein is CASSSPGRKNYGYTF. In DNA form, the CDR3 reads TGTGCCAGCAGTTCTCCGGGACGTAAAAACTATGGCTACACCTTC.

This clonotype was counted at least ten times. V usage is TRBV6-1 and J usage is TRBJ1-1; D perhaps matches TRBD1 (6 bases). The germline CDR1 and CDR2 sequences are MNHNS and SASEGT. The CDR3 sequence is 13 residues long. Trimming took off 3 bases at V and 1 base at J, with 6 bases between the two ends. The CDR3 sequence: CASSDRGNTEAFF. DNA for the CDR3: TGTGCCAGCAGTGACAGGGGGAACACTGAAGCTTTCTTT.

There are many counts of this clonotype. The gene calls are TRBV6-2 or TRBV6-3 and TRBJ2-7; TRBD1 matches 9 bases. Germline V gene data show CDR1 as MNHEY and CDR2 as SVGEGT. CDR3 size: 14 residues. The J segment lost 0 bases and the V segment lost 7 bases, leaving 4 bases of the junction unmatched. The CDR3 DNA sequence: TGTGCCAGCATTCCGACAGGGGGCTCCTACGAGCAGTACTTC. It yields the protein CASIPTGGSYEQYF.

This clonotype was seen repeatedly, ten times or more. The V gene is TRBV19, the J gene TRBJ2-7; D uncertain. The CDR3 has 13 residues. Trimming took 5 bases from V and 3 from J, leaving 11 bases between them. Germline assignment: CDR1 LNHDA and CDR2 SQIVND (reference sequence). This chain's CDR3 is CASSALQSYEQYF. The CDR3 DNA reads as TGTGCCAGTAGTGCCCTCCAGAGCTACGAGCAGTACTTC.

CDR3 sequence reads: CASSSGTASYGYTF. CDR3 DNA sequence: TGTGCCAGCAGTTCTGGGACAGCCTCCTATGGCTACACCTTC. The chain uses TRBV12-3 or TRBV12-4 and TRBJ1-2; 7 positions agree with TRBD1. The V and J ends lost 4 bases and 4 bases, in that order; junction bases with no gene match: 6. This CDR3 comprises 14 residues.

This clonotype came up a few times. J is TRBJ2-5 and V is TRBV12-3 or TRBV12-4; tentatively, D is TRBD1 (5 bases). V was shortened by 6 bases and J by 4 bases, with 12 bases between the two germline ends. This CDR3 is built from 13 residues. CDR3: CASRRPRGETQYF. The CDR3 DNA is TGTGCCAGCAGAAGACCAAGGGGAGAGACCCAGTACTTC.

This clonotype was seen only once. V and J are TRBV7-2 and TRBJ1-6, with TRBD1 matching 7 bases. V shed 1 base and J 8 bases; nucleotides not matched to a gene: 5. Per germline, CDR1 SGHTA and CDR2 FQGNSA. The CDR3 spans 15 residues. This CDR3 is CASSLEWDSHSPLHF. The CDR3 nucleotides read TGTGCCAGCAGCTTAGAGTGGGACAGCCATTCACCCCTCCACTTT.

The genes are TRBV19 and TRBJ1-3; no firm D call. The CDR3 sequence is 15 residues long. Germline loops: CDR1 LNHDA, CDR2 SQIVND (reference sequence). Deletions cut 5 bases from V and 0 bases from J, with 11 bases between. The CDR3 sequence: CASSPTVTSGNTIYF. CDR3 sequence (DNA): TGTGCCAGTAGTCCTACAGTGACCTCTGGAAACACCATATATTTT.

The CDR3, as DNA: TGTGCCACCAGCAGACCACGGACAGGATTTATGAACACTGAAGCTTTCTTT. It translates to CATSRPRTGFMNTEAFF. The V call is TRBV15, the J call TRBJ1-1, with TRBD1 matching over 7 bases. CDR3 size: 17 residues. Germline trimming cut 2 bases from V and 0 bases from J; bases unmatched to any gene: 9. The germline gives CDR1 LNHNV, CDR2 YYDKDF (reference sequence).

This chain links TRBV6-5 with TRBJ2-7, with 11 nucleotides matching TRBD2. Germline V gene sequence: CDR1 MNHEY, CDR2 SVGAGI. The junction had 5 bases not matched to a gene; V was cut back by 0 bases and J by 4 bases. The CDR3 is made up of 16 amino acids. Here the CDR3 reads CASSYSRTSGSYEQYF. The DNA for the CDR3 is TGTGCCAGCAGTTACTCGCGAACTAGCGGGAGTTACGAGCAGTACTTC.

This clonotype was observed at least ten times. V is TRBV6-5 and J is TRBJ2-5, with D unresolved. The V and J ends lost 2 bases and 5 bases respectively, with 12 bases between them. The CDR3 is 14 amino acids. Germline V gives CDR1 MNHEY, CDR2 SVGAGI. Here the CDR3 reads CASSYQYQSETQYF. Here the CDR3 DNA reads TGTGCCAGCAGTTACCAATACCAAAGCGAGACCCAGTACTTC.

The chain links TRBV6-1 to TRBJ1-2; 9 bases match TRBD1. Looked up from germline, CDR1 is MNHNS and CDR2 is SASEGT. The CDR3 covers 14 residues. Trimming cost V 7 bases and J 7 bases; bases outside gene matches: 10. In DNA form, the CDR3 reads TGTGCCAGCACCGTAAACAGGGGGCAAGGTGGCTACACCTTC. Translating gives CASTVNRGQGGYTF.

This clonotype was observed at least ten times. The chain joins TRBV6-2 or TRBV6-3 to TRBJ1-2; the match to TRBD1 covers 9 bases. Trimming removed 7 bases from V and 3 bases from J; junction bases left unmatched: 12. CDR1 and CDR2 from the germline V gene are MNHEY and SVGEGT. The CDR3 runs to 16 residues. The CDR3 sequence is CASILQGASKDYGYTF. CDR3 bases: TGTGCCAGCATCCTACAGGGGGCTTCAAAAGACTATGGCTACACCTTC.

This chain connects TRBV28 to TRBJ1-1; TRBD1 matches 8 bases. The germline V gene encodes CDR1 MDHEN and CDR2 SYDVKM. After removal of 7 bases from V and 7 bases from J, the junction contained 8 bases not matched to a gene. The CDR3 loop spans 13 amino acids. The CDR3 DNA follows: TGTGCCAGCACTATACCAGGGGGCCTTGAAGCTTTCTTT. Protein: CASTIPGGLEAFF. Filled out from reference TRBV28 and TRBJ1-1, the complete variable domain reads DVKVTQSSRYLVKRTGEKVFLECVQDMDHENMFWYRQDPGLGLRLIYFSYDVKMKEKGDIPEGYSVSREKKERFSLILESASTNQTSMYLCASTIPGGLEAFFGQGTRLTVV.

At least ten counts were recorded for this clonotype. The genes are TRBV3-1 and TRBJ2-5; D tentatively reads TRBD1 or TRBD2 (5 bases each). The ends were cut back, 3 bases at V and 5 bases at J, with 10 bases in the middle. CDR1 is LGHDT, CDR2 YNNKEL, per germline (reference sequence). There are 13 residues in the CDR3. CDR3 protein: CASSHGDGETQYF. The DNA of the CDR3 is TGTGCCAGCAGCCACGGGGACGGGGAGACCCAGTACTTC.

This clonotype was seen at least ten times. The rearrangement links TRBV7-8 to TRBJ2-7; TRBD1 matches 10 bases. Germline lookup yields CDR1 SGHVS and CDR2 FQNEAQ. The CDR3 sequence is 16 residues long. V gave up 6 bases and J gave up 6 bases; unmatched junction bases: 14. CDR3 sequence (DNA): TGTGCCAGCAGGCCCCGGGACAGGGGTCCCCTCGGCGAGCAGTACTTC. Residues: CASRPRDRGPLGEQYF. Combining the CDR3 with reference TRBV7-8 and TRBJ2-7 gives the whole variable domain GAGVSQSPRYKVAKRGQDVALRCDPISGHVSLFWYQQALGQGPEFLTYFQNEAQLDKSGLPSDRFFAERPEGSVSTLKIQRTQQEDSAVYLCASRPRDRGPLGEQYFGPGTRLTVT.

This clonotype was detected ten times or more. This chain uses TRBV7-3 with TRBJ1-5; D is uncertain. The V gene lost 2 bases and the J gene lost 3 bases, with 8 bases spanning the gap. This CDR3 has 14 residues. Germline CDR1 SGHTA, CDR2 FQGTGA. The DNA for the CDR3 is TGTGCCAGCAGCTTACGGGCCTTCAATCAGCCCCAGCATTTT. It codes for CASSLRAFNQPQHF.

The rearrangement joins TRBV30 to TRBJ2-3; D uncertain. There are 12 residues in the CDR3. V was pared by 0 bases and J by 4 bases, with 5 bases between. Germline CDR1 GTSNPN, CDR2 SVGIG (reference sequence). The CDR3 bases are TGTGCCTGGAGTGTGCAGGCAGATACGCAGTATTTT. Translated, it gives CAWSVQADTQYF.

The genes are TRBV6-1 and TRBJ1-1; 11 bases fit TRBD1. The CDR3 is made up of 17 amino acids. Germline assignment: CDR1 MNHNS and CDR2 SASEGT. Losses at the gene ends were 5 bases for V and 0 bases for J; bases not matched to a gene: 8. CDR3 loop: CASSRTGGASVNTEAFF. In DNA form, the CDR3 reads TGTGCCAGCAGTCGGACAGGGGGCGCTTCGGTGAACACTGAAGCTTTCTTT.

This clonotype has just one count. The chain has TRBV6-2 or TRBV6-3 and TRBJ1-1; TRBD1 is a possible D gene (6 bases). The germline V and J ends were trimmed by 8 bases and 5 bases, with 15 bases remaining between them. The CDR3 has 13 amino acids. Per the germline V gene, CDR1 is MNHEY and CDR2 is SVGEGT. The CDR3 bases are TGTGCCAGCGGGCCCAGGGGAGGGACTGAAGCTTTCTTT. It codes for CASGPRGGTEAFF.

The V and J genes are TRBV7-3 and TRBJ1-6, with a weak D call TRBD1 (5 bases). This CDR3 is 13 amino acids long. The germline gives CDR1 SGHTA, CDR2 FQGTGA. Trimming pared 7 bases from V and 11 bases from J, leaving 15 bases between. CDR3 sequence: CASKAGAKAPLHF. The DNA for the CDR3 is TGTGCCAGCAAGGCCGGGGCCAAGGCACCCCTCCACTTT.